This entry lists 28 T cell receptor beta chains sequenced from one sample in a study of blood T cell repertoires in COVID-19. Assay used: immunoSEQ multiplex PCR; TCRdb lists only in-frame clones, some missing. The sample includes a few hundred thousand clones, 88% of them seen just once. Sequencing was done on a sample of PBMCs or T cells enriched from blood (not recorded which). These receptor sequences come from a woman under 30 who had recovered from COVID-19.

The chain links TRBV18 to TRBJ2-3, with a possible D match to TRBD2 (5 bases). The CDR3 runs to 13 residues. V shed 8 bases and J shed 5 bases, with 14 bases lying between them. Germline values: CDR1 KGHSH, CDR2 LQKENI. DNA for the CDR3: TGTGCCAGCCTCACCGAGGCGGGAGATACGCAGTATTTT. Translated: CASLTEAGDTQYF. The variable domain in full, completed from reference TRBV18 and TRBJ2-3, reads NAGVMQNPRHLVRRRGQEARLRCSPMKGHSHVYWYRQLPEEGLKFMVYLQKENIIDESGMPKERFSAEFPKEGPSILRIQQVVRGDSAAYFCASLTEAGDTQYFGPGTRLTVL.

This rearrangement joins TRBV6-6 to TRBJ2-7; 9 bases line up with TRBD1. The V gene end was trimmed by 0 bases and the J gene end by 2 bases; junction bases not matched to a gene: 5. The CDR3 contains 16 residues. Germline V CDR1 and CDR2: MNHNY, SVGAGI (reference sequence). The CDR3 DNA sequence: TGTGCCAGCAGTTACTCGATCGGGGACAGGGCCTACGAGCAGTACTTC. It specifies CASSYSIGDRAYEQYF.

This clone was counted once. The chain couples TRBV5-1 to TRBJ1-1; 7 bases map to TRBD1. The CDR3 loop spans 14 amino acids. Germline-derived CDR1 and CDR2 are SGHRS and YFSETQ. The J segment lost 6 bases and the V segment lost 4 bases, leaving 9 bases of the junction unmatched. CDR3 sequence reads: CASSPGQEVAEAFF. In nucleotides, the CDR3 is TGCGCCAGCAGCCCTGGACAGGAAGTGGCTGAAGCTTTCTTT. The full variable domain, in which reference TRBV5-1 and TRBJ1-1 provide the parts outside the CDR3, is KAGVTQTPRYLIKTRGQQVTLSCSPISGHRSVSWYQQTPGQGLQFLFEYFSETQRNKGNFPGRFSGRQFSNSRSEMNVSTLELGDSALYLCASSPGQEVAEAFFGQGTRLTVV.

This rearrangement joins TRBV6-5 to TRBJ1-5, with 10 bases lining up with TRBD1. Trimming at V came to 6 bases and at J to 5 bases, leaving 7 bases not matched to a gene. The CDR3 is 15 residues long. Germline V gene lookup returns CDR1 MNHEY and CDR2 SVGAGI. In DNA, the CDR3 is TGTGCCAGCAGCGCAGGGACAGGGGAACATCAGCCCCAGCATTTT. Translating it yields CASSAGTGEHQPQHF.

The V gene is TRBV27, the J gene TRBJ1-4, with D unclear. CDR3 size: 15 residues. Trimming left V 0 bases short and J 0 bases short, with 5 bases between. Per germline, CDR1 MNHEY and CDR2 SMNVEV (reference sequence). The CDR3: CASSLSRTTNEKLFF. CDR3 bases: TGTGCCAGCAGTTTATCCAGAACAACTAATGAAAAACTGTTTTTT.

This sequence joins TRBV6-5 and TRBJ1-1; D is perhaps TRBD1 (6 bases). Trimming cost V 4 bases and J 7 bases, with 19 bases left between them. The CDR3 loop spans 15 amino acids. The germline gives CDR1 MNHEY, CDR2 SVGAGI. The CDR3 sequence: CASSFFRQTGFEAFF. The CDR3 coding sequence is TGTGCCAGCAGTTTCTTTCGACAGACAGGCTTTGAAGCTTTCTTT.

The chain joins TRBV7-3 to TRBJ1-1; D ambiguous. There are 15 residues in the CDR3. V gave up 2 bases and J gave up 1 base, with 11 bases separating them. Germline-derived CDR1 and CDR2 are SGHTA and FQGTGA. This CDR3 is CASSLGGSGNTEAFF. The CDR3 DNA follows: TGTGCCAGCAGCTTAGGAGGTTCAGGGAACACTGAAGCTTTCTTT.

The genes are TRBV7-3 and TRBJ1-1; D is unresolved. Between the trimmed V and J ends, which lost 2 bases and 3 bases, there was a span of 13 bases. Germline CDR1 and CDR2: SGHTA and FQGTGA. This CDR3 has 15 residues. The CDR3 loop is CASSLSLHSYTEAFF. Here the CDR3 DNA reads TGTGCCAGCAGCTTATCTCTCCACAGCTACACTGAAGCTTTCTTT.

The chain couples TRBV19 to TRBJ1-5; 11 nucleotides agree with TRBD1. CDR3 size: 13 residues. The V and J ends lost 8 bases and 12 bases, in that order; junction bases with no gene match: 9. CDR1 LNHDA and CDR2 SQIVND come from the germline V gene (reference sequence). The CDR3 coding sequence is TGTGCCAGTGCGGGGGGACAGGGGGGTCTCCAGCATTTT. The encoded protein is CASAGGQGGLQHF. Based on the CDR3 plus reference TRBV19 and TRBJ1-5, the full variable domain is DGGITQSPKYLFRKEGQNVTLSCEQNLNHDAMYWYRQDPGQGLRLIYYSQIVNDFQKGDIAEGYSVSREKKESFPLTVTSAQKNPTAFYLCASAGGQGGLQHFGDGTRLSIL.

This clone was detected once. The chain uses TRBV7-2 and TRBJ1-3; 7 bases are shared with TRBD1. In germline, CDR1 is SGHTA, CDR2 FQGNSA. J was trimmed by 0 bases and V by 5 bases; bases with no gene match: 10. The CDR3 loop spans 17 amino acids. The CDR3 DNA reads as TGTGCCAGCAGCCCAGGAAGGGGACAGTACTCTGGAAACACCATATATTTT. It translates to CASSPGRGQYSGNTIYF.

The rearrangement joins TRBV19 to TRBJ2-2; 9 bases are shared with TRBD2. The CDR3 totals 19 residues. Germline loops: CDR1 LNHDA, CDR2 SQIVND (reference sequence). The junction had 18 bases not matched to a gene; V was cut back by 7 bases and J by 3 bases. The CDR3 DNA follows: TGTGCCAGTACCCTCATCCGTCTTAGCGGGGGAGTCGACACCGGGGAGCTGTTTTTT. Its translation: CASTLIRLSGGVDTGELFF.

This clone appeared a single time. This chain links TRBV6-2 or TRBV6-3 with TRBJ1-5, with 7 bases identical to TRBD1. The CDR3 totals 12 residues. Germline CDR1 reads MNHEY; CDR2 reads SVGEGT. With 6 bases clipped from V and 5 bases from J, the junction kept 1 base outside the gene matches. CDR3 nucleotide sequence: TGTGCCAGCAGCACAGGGGATCAGCCCCAGCATTTT. This sequence encodes CASSTGDQPQHF.

The gene calls are TRBV9 and TRBJ2-2, with 7 bases matching TRBD2. Trimming cost V 1 base and J 6 bases; bases outside gene matches: 9. The CDR3 has 16 residues. Germline CDR1 and CDR2: SGDLS and YYNGEE. The CDR3 DNA reads as TGTGCCAGCAGCGTAAGGTTCGTCGCGGGAGCCGGGGAGCTGTTTTTT. It yields the protein CASSVRFVAGAGELFF.

This clone was counted only a few times. This chain uses TRBV7-2 with TRBJ1-3; a weak D match, TRBD1 (6 bases). The CDR3 has 17 amino acids. Germline V lookup: CDR1 SGHTA, CDR2 FQGNSA. Trimming stripped 5 bases from V and 0 bases from J, with 17 bases between. The CDR3 loop is CASSLTTGLYSGNTIYF. The CDR3 nucleotides are TGTGCCAGCAGCCTAACGACAGGCCTTTACTCTGGAAACACCATATATTTT.

This clone has a single count. The chain recombines TRBV2 with TRBJ1-1; TRBD1 matches 7 bases. The CDR3 covers 14 residues. Germline trimming cut 7 bases from V and 4 bases from J; bases unmatched to any gene: 9. CDR1 SNHLY and CDR2 FYNNEI come from the germline V gene. CDR3 DNA sequence: TGTGCCAGCAATGCGTACGCAGGGGGCACTGAAGCTTTCTTT. Amino acid sequence: CASNAYAGGTEAFF. The variable domain in full, with the rest retrieved from reference TRBV2 and TRBJ1-1, is EPEVTQTPSHQVTQMGQEVILRCVPISNHLYFYWYRQILGQKVEFLVSFYNNEISEKSEIFDDQFSVERPDGSNFTLKIRSTKLEDSAMYFCASNAYAGGTEAFFGQGTRLTVV.

The V call is TRBV19, the J call TRBJ1-3; a possible D gene is TRBD1 (6 bases). Germline V CDR1 and CDR2: LNHDA, SQIVND (reference sequence). V lost 2 bases to trimming and J lost 4 bases, with 18 bases between them. The length of the CDR3 is 17 residues. The DNA for the CDR3 is TGTGCCAGTAGTATACCCCTATCCACAGGGTCCGGAAACACCATATATTTT. This translates into CASSIPLSTGSGNTIYF.

The rearrangement uses TRBV15 and TRBJ1-2; D gene unclear. Germline values: CDR1 LNHNV, CDR2 YYDKDF (reference sequence). CDR3 size: 13 residues. V was shortened by 7 bases and J by 7 bases, with 16 bases between the two germline ends. In DNA, the CDR3 is TGTGCCACCAACAAAGAGGCGGGGATTGGCTACACCTTC. Translated: CATNKEAGIGYTF.

The chain recombines TRBV30 with TRBJ1-1; possibly TRBD1 for D (5 bases). The CDR3 runs 14 residues. V was cut by 3 bases and J by 5 bases, with 16 bases left in between. CDR1 is GTSNPN, CDR2 SVGIG, per germline (reference sequence). This CDR3 reads CAWSDGGSRTEAFF. The CDR3 DNA follows: TGTGCCTGGAGCGACGGGGGGTCGAGGACTGAAGCTTTCTTT.

The rearrangement uses TRBV15 and TRBJ2-7; a weak D match, TRBD1 (6 bases). CDR3 size: 13 residues. CDR1 and CDR2 from the germline V gene are LNHNV and YYDKDF (reference sequence). Trimming stripped 3 bases from V and 1 base from J, with 7 bases between. The CDR3 sequence is CATSRQGSYEQYF. In DNA, the CDR3 is TGTGCCACCAGCAGGCAGGGGTCCTACGAGCAGTACTTC. The full variable domain, completed using reference TRBV15 and TRBJ2-7, is DAMVIQNPRYQVTQFGKPVTLSCSQTLNHNVMYWYQQKSSQAPKLLFHYYDKDFNNEADTPDNFQSRRPNTSFCFLDIRSPGLGDTAMYLCATSRQGSYEQYFGPGTRLTVT.

The rearrangement joins TRBV7-9 to TRBJ2-5; 14 positions agree with TRBD2. This CDR3 is 18 amino acids long. Germline V gives CDR1 SEHNR, CDR2 FQNEAQ (reference sequence). Trimming at V came to 5 bases and at J to 5 bases, leaving 13 bases not matched to a gene. CDR3 in DNA: TGTGCCAGCAGCCCCCCCCGCCGACTAGCGGGGGGGCGTGAGACCCAGTACTTC. Amino acids: CASSPPRRLAGGRETQYF.

This chain links TRBV21-1 with TRBJ1-6; whether TRBD1, the table's D call, matches the DNA was not checked. TRBV21-1 counts as a pseudogene. The CDR3 has 16 residues. The CDR3 sequence is CASSRRRQVSGSPLHF. The CDR3 DNA is TGTGCCAGCAGCCGAAGGAGACAGGTAAGCGGTTCACCCCTCCACTTT.

This clone showed up just once. J is TRBJ2-2 and V is TRBV10-3; D not certain. This CDR3 has 15 amino acids. V dropped 4 bases and J dropped 1 base, with 10 bases sitting between them. The germline gives CDR1 ENHRY, CDR2 SYGVKD. CDR3 coding DNA: TGTGCCATCAGTGGAGTTAGATGGAACACCGGGGAGCTGTTTTTT. Translating gives CAISGVRWNTGELFF.

The rearrangement links TRBV5-5 to TRBJ2-7, with TRBD2 identical over 8 bases. Germline V CDR1 and CDR2: SGHKS, YYEKEE (reference sequence). The junction had 5 bases not matched to a gene; V was cut back by 4 bases and J by 2 bases. CDR3 length: 14 residues. The CDR3 spells CASSHPGGAYEQYF. The CDR3 region has the DNA TGTGCCAGCAGCCACCCCGGGGGGGCCTACGAGCAGTACTTC.

The J gene is TRBJ1-1, the V gene TRBV9; 7 nucleotides line up with TRBD1. CDR1 SGDLS and CDR2 YYNGEE come from the germline V gene. The CDR3 has 13 amino acids. With 3 bases clipped from V and 12 bases from J, the junction kept 11 bases outside the gene matches. CDR3 region: CASSGSDRAPTFF. The DNA for the CDR3 is TGTGCCAGCAGCGGCTCAGACAGGGCCCCGACTTTCTTT.

The V gene is TRBV24-1, the J gene TRBJ1-5; the match to TRBD1 covers 7 bases. This CDR3 is built from 17 residues. The J segment lost 2 bases and the V segment lost 4 bases, leaving 10 bases of the junction unmatched. Germline lookup yields CDR1 KGHDR and CDR2 SFDVKD. CDR3 DNA sequence: TGTGCCACCAGTGACCCCGGACAGGCGGCAGGCAATCAGCCCCAGCATTTT. Encoded protein: CATSDPGQAAGNQPQHF.

This clone was picked up one time. The CDR3 sequence is CASSLGGSGGGGYTF. CDR3 nucleotides: TGTGCCAGCAGTTTAGGGGGGAGTGGCGGGGGCGGCTACACCTTC. This chain connects TRBV27 to TRBJ1-2; D might be TRBD1 (6 bases). Germline CDR1 is MNHEY and CDR2 is SMNVEV (reference sequence). This CDR3 has 15 residues. V was shortened by 2 bases and J by 8 bases, with 18 bases between the two germline ends.

The chain couples TRBV18 to TRBJ1-1; a weak D match, TRBD1 (5 bases). The CDR3 totals 15 residues. Per the germline V gene, CDR1 is KGHSH and CDR2 is LQKENI. Between the trimmed V and J ends, which lost 6 bases and 0 bases, there was a span of 14 bases. The CDR3 spells CASSPTKGMNTEAFF. DNA of the CDR3: TGTGCCAGCTCGCCCACCAAGGGGATGAACACTGAAGCTTTCTTT.

This sequence joins TRBV5-4 and TRBJ2-1; D remains unclear. The V and J ends lost 2 bases and 2 bases respectively, with 8 bases between them. Germline CDR1 and CDR2: SGHNT and YYREEE (reference sequence). The CDR3 contains 14 residues. The CDR3, as DNA: TGTGCCAGCAGCTTTCCGGGTACCTACAATGAGCAGTTCTTC. This translates into CASSFPGTYNEQFF.